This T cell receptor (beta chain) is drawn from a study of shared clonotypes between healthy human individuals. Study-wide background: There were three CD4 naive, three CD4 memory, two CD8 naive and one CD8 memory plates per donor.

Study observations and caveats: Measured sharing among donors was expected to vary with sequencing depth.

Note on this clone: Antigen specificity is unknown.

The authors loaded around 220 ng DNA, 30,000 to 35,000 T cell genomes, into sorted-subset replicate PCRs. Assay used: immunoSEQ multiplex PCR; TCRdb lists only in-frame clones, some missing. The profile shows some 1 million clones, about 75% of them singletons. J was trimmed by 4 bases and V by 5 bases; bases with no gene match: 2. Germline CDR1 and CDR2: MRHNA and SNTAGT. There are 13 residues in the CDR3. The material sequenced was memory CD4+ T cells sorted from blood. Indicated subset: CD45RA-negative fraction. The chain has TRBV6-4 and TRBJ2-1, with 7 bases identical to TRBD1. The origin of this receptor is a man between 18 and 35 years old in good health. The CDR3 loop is CASSPQGYNEQFF. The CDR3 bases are TGTGCCAGCAGTCCACAGGGGTACAATGAGCAGTTCTTC.